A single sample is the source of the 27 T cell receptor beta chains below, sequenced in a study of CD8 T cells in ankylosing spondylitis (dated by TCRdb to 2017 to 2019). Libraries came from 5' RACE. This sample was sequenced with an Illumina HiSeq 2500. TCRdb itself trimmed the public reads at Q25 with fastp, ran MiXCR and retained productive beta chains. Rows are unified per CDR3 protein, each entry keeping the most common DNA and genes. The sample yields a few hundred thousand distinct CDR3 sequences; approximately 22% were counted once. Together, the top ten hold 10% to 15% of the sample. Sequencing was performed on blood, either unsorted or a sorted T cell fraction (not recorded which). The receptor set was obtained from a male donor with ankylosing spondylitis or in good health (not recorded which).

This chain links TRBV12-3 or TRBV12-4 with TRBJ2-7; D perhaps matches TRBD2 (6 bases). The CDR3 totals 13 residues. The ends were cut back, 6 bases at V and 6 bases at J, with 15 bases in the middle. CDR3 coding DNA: TGTGCCAGCAGATCTAGCCTGGGGGGCGAGCAGTACTTC. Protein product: CASRSSLGGEQYF.

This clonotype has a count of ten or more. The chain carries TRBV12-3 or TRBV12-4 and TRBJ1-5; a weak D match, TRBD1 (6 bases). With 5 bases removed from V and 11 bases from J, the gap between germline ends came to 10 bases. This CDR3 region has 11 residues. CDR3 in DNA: TGTGCCAGCAGTGCACAGGGTACCCAGCATTTT. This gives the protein CASSAQGTQHF.

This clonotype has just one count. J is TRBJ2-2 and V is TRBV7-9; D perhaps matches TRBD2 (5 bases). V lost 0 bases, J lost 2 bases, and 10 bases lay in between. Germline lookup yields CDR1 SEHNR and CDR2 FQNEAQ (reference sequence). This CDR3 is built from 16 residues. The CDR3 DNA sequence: TGTGCCAGCAGCTTAGCGCCTAGCCCCAACACCGGGGAGCTGTTTTTT. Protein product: CASSLAPSPNTGELFF.

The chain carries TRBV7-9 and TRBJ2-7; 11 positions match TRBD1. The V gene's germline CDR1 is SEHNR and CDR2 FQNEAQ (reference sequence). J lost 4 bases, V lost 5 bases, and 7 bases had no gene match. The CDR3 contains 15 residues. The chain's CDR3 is CASSTSDRGQYEQYF. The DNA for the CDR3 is TGTGCCAGCAGCACCTCGGACAGGGGGCAGTACGAGCAGTACTTC.

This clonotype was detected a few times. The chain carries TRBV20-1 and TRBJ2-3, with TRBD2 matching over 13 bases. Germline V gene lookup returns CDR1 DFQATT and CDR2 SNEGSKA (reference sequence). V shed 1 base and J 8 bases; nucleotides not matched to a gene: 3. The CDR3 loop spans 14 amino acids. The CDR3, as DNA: TGCAGTGCTAGAGGCGGGACTAGCGGGGCTACGCAGTATTTT. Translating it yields CSARGGTSGATQYF.

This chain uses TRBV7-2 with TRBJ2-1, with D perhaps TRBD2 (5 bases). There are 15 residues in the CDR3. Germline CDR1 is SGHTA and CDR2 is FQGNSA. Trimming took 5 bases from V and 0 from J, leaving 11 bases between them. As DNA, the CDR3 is TGTGCCAGCAGCCAGGACTCGACCTCCTACAATGAGCAGTTCTTC. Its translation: CASSQDSTSYNEQFF.

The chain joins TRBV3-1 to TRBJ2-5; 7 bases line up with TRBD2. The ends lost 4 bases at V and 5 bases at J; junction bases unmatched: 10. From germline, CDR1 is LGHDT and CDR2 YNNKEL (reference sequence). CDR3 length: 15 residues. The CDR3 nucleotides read TGTGCCAGCAGCCCCCTATGGGAGGGTACGGAGACCCAGTACTTC. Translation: CASSPLWEGTETQYF.

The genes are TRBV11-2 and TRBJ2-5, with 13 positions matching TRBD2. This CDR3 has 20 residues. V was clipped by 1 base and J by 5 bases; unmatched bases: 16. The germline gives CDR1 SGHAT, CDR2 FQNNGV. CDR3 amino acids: CASSLGVVGTSGTLRETQYF. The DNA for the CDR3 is TGTGCCAGCAGCTTAGGGGTCGTCGGGACTAGCGGGACCCTCCGCGAGACCCAGTACTTC.

CDR3 sequence: CSVPDVNTGELFF. In DNA form, the CDR3 reads TGCAGCGTTCCGGACGTGAACACCGGGGAGCTGTTTTTT. The gene calls are TRBV29-1 and TRBJ2-2; D remains unclear. Germline assignment: CDR1 SQVTM and CDR2 ANQGSEA. CDR3 length: 13 residues. The V end lost 5 bases, the J end lost 1 base, and 8 bases lay between the germline ends.

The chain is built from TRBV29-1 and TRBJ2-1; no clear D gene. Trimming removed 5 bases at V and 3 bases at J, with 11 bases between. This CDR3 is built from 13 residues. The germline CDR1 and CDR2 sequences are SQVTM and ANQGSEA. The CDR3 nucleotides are TGCAGCGTTAATCGTCCACTCTACAATGAGCAGTTCTTC. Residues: CSVNRPLYNEQFF.

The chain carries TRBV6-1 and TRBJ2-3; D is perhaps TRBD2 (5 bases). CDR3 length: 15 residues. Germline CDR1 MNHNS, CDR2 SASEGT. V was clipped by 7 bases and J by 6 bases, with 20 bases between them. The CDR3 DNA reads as TGTGCCAGCAAAATAGCGTCCTCTCTGGGCGATACGCAGTATTTT. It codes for CASKIASSLGDTQYF.

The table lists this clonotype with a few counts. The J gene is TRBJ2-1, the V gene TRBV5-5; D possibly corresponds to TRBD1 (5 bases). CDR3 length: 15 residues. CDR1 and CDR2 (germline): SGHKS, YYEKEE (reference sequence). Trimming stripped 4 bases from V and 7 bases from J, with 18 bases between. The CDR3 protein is CASSTHFGARNEQFF. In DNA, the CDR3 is TGTGCCAGCAGCACCCATTTTGGGGCCCGGAATGAGCAGTTCTTC.

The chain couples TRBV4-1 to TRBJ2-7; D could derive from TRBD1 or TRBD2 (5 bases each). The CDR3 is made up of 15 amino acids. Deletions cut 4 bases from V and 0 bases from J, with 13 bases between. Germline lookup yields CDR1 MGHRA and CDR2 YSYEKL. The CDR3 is CASSPVSGSSYEQYF. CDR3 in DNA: TGCGCCAGCAGCCCCGTGTCAGGGAGCTCCTACGAGCAGTACTTC.

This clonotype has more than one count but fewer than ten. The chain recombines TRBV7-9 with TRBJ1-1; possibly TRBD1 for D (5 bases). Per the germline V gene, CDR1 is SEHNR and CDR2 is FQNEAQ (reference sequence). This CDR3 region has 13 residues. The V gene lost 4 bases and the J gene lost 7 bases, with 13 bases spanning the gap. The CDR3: CASSSGRGIEAFF. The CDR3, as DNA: TGTGCCAGCAGCTCGGGACGGGGAATTGAAGCTTTCTTT.

The CDR3 nucleotides read TGTGCCAGCAGTGAAAGAGGACTGACCCCGTCGAGCTCCTACAATGAGCAGTTCTTC. It is translated as CASSERGLTPSSSYNEQFF. The V gene is TRBV25-1, the J gene TRBJ2-1, with D possibly being TRBD2 (5 bases). This CDR3 is built from 19 residues. V lost 2 bases and J lost 0, with 20 bases in between. CDR1 is MGHDK and CDR2 is SYGVNS in the germline V gene.

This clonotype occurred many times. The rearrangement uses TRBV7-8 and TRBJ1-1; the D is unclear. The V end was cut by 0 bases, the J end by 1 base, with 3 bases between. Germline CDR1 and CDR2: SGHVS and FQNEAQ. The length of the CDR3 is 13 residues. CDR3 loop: CASSLARNTEAFF. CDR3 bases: TGTGCCAGCAGCTTAGCGAGGAACACTGAAGCTTTCTTT.

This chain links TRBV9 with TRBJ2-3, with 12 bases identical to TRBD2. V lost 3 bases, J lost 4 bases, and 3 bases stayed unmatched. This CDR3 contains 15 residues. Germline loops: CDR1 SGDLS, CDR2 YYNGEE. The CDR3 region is CASSASGGAADTQYF. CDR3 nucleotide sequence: TGTGCCAGCAGCGCTAGCGGGGGGGCCGCAGATACGCAGTATTTT.

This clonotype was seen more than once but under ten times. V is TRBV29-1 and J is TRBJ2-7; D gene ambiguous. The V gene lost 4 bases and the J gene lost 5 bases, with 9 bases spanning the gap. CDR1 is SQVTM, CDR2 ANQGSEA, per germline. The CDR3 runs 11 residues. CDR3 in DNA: TGCAGCGTTGTTTACGGACACGAGCAGTACTTC. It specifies CSVVYGHEQYF.

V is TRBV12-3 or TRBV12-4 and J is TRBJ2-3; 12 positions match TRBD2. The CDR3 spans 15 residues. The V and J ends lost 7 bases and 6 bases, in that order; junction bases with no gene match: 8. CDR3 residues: CASTHGLAGTDTQYF. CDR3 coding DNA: TGTGCCAGCACCCACGGACTAGCGGGGACTGATACGCAGTATTTT.

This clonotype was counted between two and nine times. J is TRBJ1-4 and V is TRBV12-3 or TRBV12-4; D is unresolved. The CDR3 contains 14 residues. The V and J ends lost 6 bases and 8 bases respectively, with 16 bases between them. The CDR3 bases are TGTGCCAGCAGACCCACCCCTAAAGCGGAAAAACTGTTTTTT. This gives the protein CASRPTPKAEKLFF.

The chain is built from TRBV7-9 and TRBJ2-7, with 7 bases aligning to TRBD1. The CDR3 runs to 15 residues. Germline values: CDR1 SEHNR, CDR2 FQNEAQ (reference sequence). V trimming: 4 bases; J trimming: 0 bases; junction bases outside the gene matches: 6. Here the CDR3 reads CASSSIGTDSYEQYF. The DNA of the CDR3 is TGTGCCAGCAGCTCGATAGGGACAGACTCCTACGAGCAGTACTTC.

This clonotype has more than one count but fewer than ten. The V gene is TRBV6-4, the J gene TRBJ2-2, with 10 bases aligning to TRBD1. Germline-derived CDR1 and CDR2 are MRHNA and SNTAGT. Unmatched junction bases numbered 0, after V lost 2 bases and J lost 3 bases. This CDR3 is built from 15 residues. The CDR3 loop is CASSDGQGDTGELFF. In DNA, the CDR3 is TGTGCCAGCAGTGACGGACAGGGGGACACCGGGGAGCTGTTTTTT.

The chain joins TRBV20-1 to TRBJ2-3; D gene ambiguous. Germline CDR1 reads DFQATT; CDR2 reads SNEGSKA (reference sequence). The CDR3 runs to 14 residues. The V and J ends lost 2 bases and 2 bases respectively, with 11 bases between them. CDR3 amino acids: CSARSRSATDTQYF. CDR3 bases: TGCAGTGCTAGATCAAGGTCAGCCACAGATACGCAGTATTTT.

The CDR3 sequence: CAWSVGGGSEQFF. The DNA of the CDR3 is TGTGCCTGGAGTGTGGGCGGGGGTAGTGAGCAGTTCTTC. This chain uses TRBV30 with TRBJ2-1; 7 bases are shared with TRBD2. J lost 9 bases, V lost 0 bases, and 5 bases had no gene match. The CDR3 is made up of 13 amino acids. Looked up from germline, CDR1 is GTSNPN and CDR2 is SVGIG (reference sequence).

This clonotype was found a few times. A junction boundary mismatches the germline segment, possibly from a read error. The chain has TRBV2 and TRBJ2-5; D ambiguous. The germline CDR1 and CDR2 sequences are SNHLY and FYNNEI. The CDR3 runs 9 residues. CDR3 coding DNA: TGTGCCAGCAGTGACCCCTTGAGATTC. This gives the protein CASSDPLRF.

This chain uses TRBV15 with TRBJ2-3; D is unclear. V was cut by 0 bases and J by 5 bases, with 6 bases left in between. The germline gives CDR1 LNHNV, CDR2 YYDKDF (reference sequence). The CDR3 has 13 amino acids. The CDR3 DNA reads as TGTGCCACCAGCAGAGAGATAGGAGATACGCAGTATTTT. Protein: CATSREIGDTQYF.

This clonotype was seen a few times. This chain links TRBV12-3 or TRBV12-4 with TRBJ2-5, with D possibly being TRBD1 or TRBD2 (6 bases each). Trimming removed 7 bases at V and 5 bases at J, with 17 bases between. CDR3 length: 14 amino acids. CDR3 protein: CASTRGGPGETQYF. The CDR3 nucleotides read TGTGCCAGCACCCGTGGGGGGCCGGGGGAGACCCAGTACTTC.